What follows describes a single T cell receptor beta chain. Source study methods: Nucleated cell counts were estimated from reference gene primer amplification. Method: immunoSEQ multiplex PCR; TCRdb's copy keeps in-frame clones and lacks some. The DNA was the basis for D and trimming; V, J and clone size are from that table. The repertoire holds about 190,000 clones, with roughly 82% as singletons. The data were taken from a study of blood T cell repertoires in COVID-19. The clonotype originates from a woman in her fifties or sixties with COVID-19, enrolled during active disease. Material for sequencing was peripheral blood.

CDR3 coding DNA: TGTGCCAGCAGCTTAGGGACACAAGAGACCCAGTACTTC. Translated, it gives CASSLGTQETQYF. The rearrangement uses TRBV7-6 and TRBJ2-5; D is perhaps TRBD1 (5 bases). The CDR3 loop spans 13 amino acids. Per germline, CDR1 SGHVS and CDR2 FNYEAQ. Trimming took off 1 base at V and 2 bases at J, with 5 bases between the two ends.